This T cell receptor beta chain was profiled in a study of blood T cell repertoires in COVID-19. As for the study in general: Samples representing acute and convalescent COVID-19 were sourced from the United States, Italy and Spain.

Source study methods: Estimated nucleated cell counts came from reference gene primer amplification. Only in-frame clones appear in the TCRdb table, and some are missing; sequencing was by immunoSEQ multiplex PCR. Clonal size and the V and J genes are those of that table, whereas D and trimming came from the DNA. The data hold roughly 200,000 clones, with 70% to 90% observed a single time. The germline CDR1 and CDR2 sequences are SQVTM and ANQGSEA. The CDR3 is 12 residues long. V lost 6 bases and J 0 bases, leaving 9 bases between the germline ends. V is TRBV29-1 and J is TRBJ2-7; a weak D match, TRBD2 (5 bases). Sequencing was performed on peripheral blood. The clonotype originates from a man aged 60 to 75 with active or convalescent COVID-19. Written as DNA, the CDR3 is TGCAGCGTGAGGGCAGCCTCCTACGAGCAGTACTTC. Translated: CSVRAASYEQYF.